The 8 T cell receptor beta chains below come from one sample, sequenced in a study of shared clonotypes between healthy human individuals. TCRdb's copy holds only in-frame clones and misses some; the assay was immunoSEQ multiplex PCR. Of about 690,000 clones listed, about nine tenths are singletons. Sequenced sample: memory CD8+ T cells from PBMCs. As for subset: CD45RO+ cells pooled with CCR7-negative TemRA cells. The receptors were gathered from a man aged 18-30 years in good health. Some clones in this sample may be carry-over from other donors' samples.

The chain links TRBV5-6 to TRBJ1-4, with D possibly matching TRBD1 (5 bases). V lost 5 bases and J lost 5, with 13 bases in between. The CDR3 has 14 residues. From germline, CDR1 is SGHDT and CDR2 YYEEEE. CDR3 DNA: TGTGCCAGCAGTCCGGGACGGCAAAATGAAAAACTGTTTTTT. Translating gives CASSPGRQNEKLFF.

This chain links TRBV28 with TRBJ1-5; 9 bases match TRBD1. Looked up from germline, CDR1 is MDHEN and CDR2 is SYDVKM. The CDR3 spans 16 residues. V shed 4 bases, J shed 2 bases, and the junction held 6 bases outside the gene matches. CDR3 in DNA: TGTGCCAGCAGTTCCCCGGACAGGGGCGGCAATCAGCCCCAGCATTTT. Its translation: CASSSPDRGGNQPQHF. Filled out from reference TRBV28 and TRBJ1-5, the complete variable domain reads DVKVTQSSRYLVKRTGEKVFLECVQDMDHENMFWYRQDPGLGLRLIYFSYDVKMKEKGDIPEGYSVSREKKERFSLILESASTNQTSMYLCASSSPDRGGNQPQHFGDGTRLSIL.

This chain joins TRBV7-8 and TRBJ1-2, with a possible D match to TRBD1 (5 bases). CDR1 and CDR2 from the germline V gene are SGHVS and FQNEAQ. V dropped 5 bases and J dropped 7 bases, with 11 bases sitting between them. This CDR3 spans 12 amino acids. The CDR3 is CASSPGTSGYTF. Written as DNA, the CDR3 is TGTGCCAGCAGCCCTGGGACCTCTGGCTACACCTTC.

The chain employs TRBV7-9 and TRBJ2-1; D uncertain. The CDR3 sequence is 12 residues long. Looked up from germline, CDR1 is SEHNR and CDR2 is FQNEAQ (reference sequence). V was shortened by 1 base and J by 8 bases, with 6 bases between the two germline ends. As DNA, the CDR3 is TGTGCCAGCAGCTTAGTCAAGGATGAGCAGTTCTTC. Translated, it gives CASSLVKDEQFF.

This clone has only one observation. The chain carries TRBV29-1 and TRBJ2-7, with unresolved D. The V end lost 0 bases, the J end lost 1 base, and 7 bases lay between the germline ends. The CDR3 has 13 amino acids. From germline, CDR1 is SQVTM and CDR2 ANQGSEA. The CDR3 protein is CSVEDPVSYEQYF. In DNA, the CDR3 is TGCAGCGTTGAAGATCCAGTGTCCTACGAGCAGTACTTC.

The chain joins TRBV27 to TRBJ2-1; D not certain. CDR1 is MNHEY and CDR2 is SMNVEV in the germline V gene (reference sequence). V lost 7 bases and J 1 base, leaving 17 bases between the germline ends. CDR3 length equals 16 residues. CDR3 in amino acids: CASKSGTRPSYNEQFF. The DNA for the CDR3 is TGTGCCAGCAAATCAGGAACCCGACCTTCCTACAATGAGCAGTTCTTC.

V is TRBV9 and J is TRBJ2-5; 12 positions match TRBD1. Germline V gene sequence: CDR1 SGDLS, CDR2 YYNGEE. The CDR3 loop spans 15 amino acids. Trimming cost V 3 bases and J 4 bases; bases outside gene matches: 4. The CDR3 DNA sequence: TGTGCCAGCAGCGCCGGGACAGGGGGCGGAGAGACCCAGTACTTC. It is translated as CASSAGTGGGETQYF.

The chain carries TRBV9 and TRBJ2-7; D is possibly TRBD2 (6 bases). Germline CDR1 is SGDLS and CDR2 is YYNGEE. Trimming removed 0 bases from V and 2 bases from J, with 15 bases in between. The CDR3 totals 16 residues. As DNA, the CDR3 is TGTGCCAGCAGCGTAGGGAGGGTGAGCTTTCCCTACGAGCAGTACTTC. Encoded protein: CASSVGRVSFPYEQYF. The full variable domain, with the rest looked up from reference TRBV9 and TRBJ2-7, is DSGVTQTPKHLITATGQRVTLRCSPRSGDLSVYWYQQSLDQGLQFLIQYYNGEERAKGNILERFSAQQFPDLHSELNLSSLELGDSALYFCASSVGRVSFPYEQYFGPGTRLTVT.